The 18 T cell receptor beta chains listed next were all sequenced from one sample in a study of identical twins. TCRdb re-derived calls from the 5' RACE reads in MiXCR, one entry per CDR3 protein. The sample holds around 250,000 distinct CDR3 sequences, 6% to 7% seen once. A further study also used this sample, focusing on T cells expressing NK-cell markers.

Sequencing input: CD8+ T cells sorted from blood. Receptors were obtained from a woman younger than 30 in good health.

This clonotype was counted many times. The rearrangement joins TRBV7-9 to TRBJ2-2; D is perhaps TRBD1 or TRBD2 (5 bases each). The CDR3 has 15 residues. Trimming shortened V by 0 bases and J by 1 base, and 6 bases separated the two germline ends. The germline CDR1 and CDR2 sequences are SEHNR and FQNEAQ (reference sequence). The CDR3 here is CASSLARGNTGELFF. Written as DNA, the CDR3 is TGTGCCAGCAGCTTAGCGAGGGGGAACACCGGGGAGCTGTTTTTT.

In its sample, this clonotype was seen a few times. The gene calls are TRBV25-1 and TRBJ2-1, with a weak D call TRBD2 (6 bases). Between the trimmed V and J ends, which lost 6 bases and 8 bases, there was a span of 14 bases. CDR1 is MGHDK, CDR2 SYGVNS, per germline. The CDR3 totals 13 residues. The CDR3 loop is CASRAGSGHEQFF. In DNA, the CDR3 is TGTGCCAGCAGGGCGGGATCCGGGCATGAGCAGTTCTTC.

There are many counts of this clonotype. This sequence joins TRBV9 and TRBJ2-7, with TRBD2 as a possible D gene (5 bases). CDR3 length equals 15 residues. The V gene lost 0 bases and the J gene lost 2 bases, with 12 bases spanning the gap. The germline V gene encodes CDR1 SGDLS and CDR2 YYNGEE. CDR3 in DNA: TGTGCCAGCAGCGTAGATGGCTTGACTACCTACGAGCAGTACTTC. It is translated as CASSVDGLTTYEQYF. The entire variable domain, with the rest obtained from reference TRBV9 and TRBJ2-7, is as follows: DSGVTQTPKHLITATGQRVTLRCSPRSGDLSVYWYQQSLDQGLQFLIQYYNGEERAKGNILERFSAQQFPDLHSELNLSSLELGDSALYFCASSVDGLTTYEQYFGPGTRLTVT.

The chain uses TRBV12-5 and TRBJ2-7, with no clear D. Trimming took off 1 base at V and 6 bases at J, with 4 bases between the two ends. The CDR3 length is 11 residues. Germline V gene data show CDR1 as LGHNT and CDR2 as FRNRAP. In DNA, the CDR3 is TGTGCTAGTGGTTTGGGCGTCGAGCAGTACTTC. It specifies CASGLGVEQYF.

The CDR3 protein is CASSLVYGLEQTQYF. CDR3 DNA sequence: TGTGCCAGCAGCTTAGTCTACGGCCTAGAACAGACCCAGTACTTC. The chain has TRBV7-9 and TRBJ2-5; unclear D gene. V lost 1 base and J 6 bases, leaving 15 bases between the germline ends. Per germline, CDR1 SEHNR and CDR2 FQNEAQ (reference sequence). This CDR3 contains 15 residues.

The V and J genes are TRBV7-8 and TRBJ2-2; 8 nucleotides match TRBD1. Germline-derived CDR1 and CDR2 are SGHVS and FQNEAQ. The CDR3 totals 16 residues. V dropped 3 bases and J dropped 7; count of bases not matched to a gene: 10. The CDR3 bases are TGTGCCAGCAGCTTTGGCAGGGGGCGCGCGAGCGGGGAGCTGTTTTTT. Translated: CASSFGRGRASGELFF.

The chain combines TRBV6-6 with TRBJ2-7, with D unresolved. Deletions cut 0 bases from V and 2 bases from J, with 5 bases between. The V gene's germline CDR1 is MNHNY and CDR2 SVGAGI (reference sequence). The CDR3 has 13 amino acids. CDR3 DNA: TGTGCCAGCAGTTACTCGCTTGCCTACGAGCAGTACTTC. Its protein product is CASSYSLAYEQYF.

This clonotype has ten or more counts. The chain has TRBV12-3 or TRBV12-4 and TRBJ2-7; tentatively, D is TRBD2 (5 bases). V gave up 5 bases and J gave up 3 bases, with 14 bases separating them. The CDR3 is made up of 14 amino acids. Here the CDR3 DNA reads TGTGCCAGCAGTATCTACACCGGGGTCTACGAGCAGTACTTC. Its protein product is CASSIYTGVYEQYF.

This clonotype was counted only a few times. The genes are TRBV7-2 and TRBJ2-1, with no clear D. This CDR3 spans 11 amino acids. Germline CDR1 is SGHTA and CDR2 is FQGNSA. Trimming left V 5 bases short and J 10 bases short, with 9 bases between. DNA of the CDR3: TGTGCCAGCAGCCCCGCGACGGAGCAGTTCTTC. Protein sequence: CASSPATEQFF.

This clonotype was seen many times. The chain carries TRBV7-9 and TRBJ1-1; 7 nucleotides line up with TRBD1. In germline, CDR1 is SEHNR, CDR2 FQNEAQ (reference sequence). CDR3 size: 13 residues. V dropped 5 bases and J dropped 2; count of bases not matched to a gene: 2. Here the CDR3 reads CASSGTDNTEAFF. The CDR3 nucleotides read TGTGCCAGCAGCGGGACAGACAACACTGAAGCTTTCTTT.

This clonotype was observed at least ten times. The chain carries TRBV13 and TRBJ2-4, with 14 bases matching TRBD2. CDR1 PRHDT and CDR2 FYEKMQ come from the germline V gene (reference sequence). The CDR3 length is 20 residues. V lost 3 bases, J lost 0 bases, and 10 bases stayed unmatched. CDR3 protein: CASSFPTTSGGALAKNIQYF. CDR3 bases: TGTGCCAGCAGCTTTCCCACGACTAGCGGGGGGGCCTTAGCCAAAAACATTCAGTACTTC.

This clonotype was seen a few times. The DNA of the CDR3 is TGCAGCGTTGAAGAGTTCGGAACGGTTGATGGCTACACCTTC. The encoded protein is CSVEEFGTVDGYTF. This rearrangement joins TRBV29-1 to TRBJ1-2; no clear D. CDR1 is SQVTM, CDR2 ANQGSEA, per germline. V lost 0 bases, J lost 6 bases, and 14 bases lay in between. CDR3 size: 14 residues.

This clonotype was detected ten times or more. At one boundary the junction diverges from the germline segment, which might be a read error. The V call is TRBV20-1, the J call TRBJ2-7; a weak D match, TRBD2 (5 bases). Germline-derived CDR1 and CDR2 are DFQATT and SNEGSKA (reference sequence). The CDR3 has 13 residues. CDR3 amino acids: CSARGLDGYEQYF. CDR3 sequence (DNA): TGCAGTGCCAGAGGACTCGATGGCTACGAGCAGTACTTC.

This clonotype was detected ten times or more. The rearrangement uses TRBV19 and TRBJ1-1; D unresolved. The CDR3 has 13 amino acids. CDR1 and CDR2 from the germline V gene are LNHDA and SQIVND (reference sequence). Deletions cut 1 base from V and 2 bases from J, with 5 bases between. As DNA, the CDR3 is TGTGCCAGTAGTATAGTTGCAAACACTGAAGCTTTCTTT. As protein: CASSIVANTEAFF.

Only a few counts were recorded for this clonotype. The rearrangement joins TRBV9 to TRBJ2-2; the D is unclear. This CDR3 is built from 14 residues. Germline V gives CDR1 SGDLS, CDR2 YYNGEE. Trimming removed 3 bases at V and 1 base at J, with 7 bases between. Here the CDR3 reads CASSGLVNTGELFF. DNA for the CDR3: TGTGCCAGCAGCGGTCTAGTGAACACCGGGGAGCTGTTTTTT.

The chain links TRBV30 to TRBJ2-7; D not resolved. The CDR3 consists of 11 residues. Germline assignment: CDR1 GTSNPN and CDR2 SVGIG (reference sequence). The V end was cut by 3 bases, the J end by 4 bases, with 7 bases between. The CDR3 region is CAWSALYEQYF. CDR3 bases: TGTGCCTGGAGCGCTCTTTACGAGCAGTACTTC.

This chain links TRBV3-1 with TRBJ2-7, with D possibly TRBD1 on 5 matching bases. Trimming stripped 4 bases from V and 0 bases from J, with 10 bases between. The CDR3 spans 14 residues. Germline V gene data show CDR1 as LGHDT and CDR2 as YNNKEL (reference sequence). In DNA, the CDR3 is TGTGCCAGCAGCCGCAGGGTTAGCTCCTACGAGCAGTACTTC. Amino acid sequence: CASSRRVSSYEQYF.

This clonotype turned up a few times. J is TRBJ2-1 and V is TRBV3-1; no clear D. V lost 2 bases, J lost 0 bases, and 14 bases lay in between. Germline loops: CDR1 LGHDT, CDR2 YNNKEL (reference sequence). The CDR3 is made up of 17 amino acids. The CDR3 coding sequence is TGTGCCAGCAGCCAACCCTTAACTATTGACTCCTACAATGAGCAGTTCTTC. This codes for CASSQPLTIDSYNEQFF.